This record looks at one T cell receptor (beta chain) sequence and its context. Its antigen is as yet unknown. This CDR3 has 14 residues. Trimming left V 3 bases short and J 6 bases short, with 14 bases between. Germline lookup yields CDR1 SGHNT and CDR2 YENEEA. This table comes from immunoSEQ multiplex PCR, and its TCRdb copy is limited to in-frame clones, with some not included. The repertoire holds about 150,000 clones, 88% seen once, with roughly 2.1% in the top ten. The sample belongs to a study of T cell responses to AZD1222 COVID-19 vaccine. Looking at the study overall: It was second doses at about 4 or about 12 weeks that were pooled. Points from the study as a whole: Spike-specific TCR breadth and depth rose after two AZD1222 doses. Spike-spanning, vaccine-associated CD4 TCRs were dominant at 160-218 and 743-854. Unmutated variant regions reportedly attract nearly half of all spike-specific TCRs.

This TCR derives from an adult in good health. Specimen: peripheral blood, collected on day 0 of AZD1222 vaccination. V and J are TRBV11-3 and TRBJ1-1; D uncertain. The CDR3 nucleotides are TGTGCCAGCAGCTTCGACCCCGGAGGCGCTGAAGCTTTCTTT. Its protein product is CASSFDPGGAEAFF.